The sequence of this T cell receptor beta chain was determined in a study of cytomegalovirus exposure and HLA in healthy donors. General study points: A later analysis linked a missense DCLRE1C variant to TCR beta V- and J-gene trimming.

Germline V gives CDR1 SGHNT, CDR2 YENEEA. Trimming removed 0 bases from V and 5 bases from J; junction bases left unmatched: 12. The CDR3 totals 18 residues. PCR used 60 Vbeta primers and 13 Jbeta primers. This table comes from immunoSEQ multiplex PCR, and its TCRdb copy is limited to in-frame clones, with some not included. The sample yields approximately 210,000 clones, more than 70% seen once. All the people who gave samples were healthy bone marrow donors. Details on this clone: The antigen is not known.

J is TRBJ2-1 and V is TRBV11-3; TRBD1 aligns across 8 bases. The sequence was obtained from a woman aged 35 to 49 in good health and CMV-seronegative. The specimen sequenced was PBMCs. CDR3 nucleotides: TGTGCCAGCAGCTTAGATCTCTCCCTCGGACAGGGAAACAATGAGCAGTTCTTC. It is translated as CASSLDLSLGQGNNEQFF.